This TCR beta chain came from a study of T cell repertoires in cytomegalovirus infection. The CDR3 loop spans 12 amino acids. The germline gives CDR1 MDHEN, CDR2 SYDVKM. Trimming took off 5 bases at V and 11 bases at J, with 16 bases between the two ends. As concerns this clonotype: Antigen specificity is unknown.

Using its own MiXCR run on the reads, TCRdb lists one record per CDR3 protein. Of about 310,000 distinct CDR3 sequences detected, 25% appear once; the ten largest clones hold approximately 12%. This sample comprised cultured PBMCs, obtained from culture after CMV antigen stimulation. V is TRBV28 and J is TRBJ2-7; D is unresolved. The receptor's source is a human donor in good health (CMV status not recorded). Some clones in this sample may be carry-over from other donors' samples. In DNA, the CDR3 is TGTGCCAGCAGTACCCCCGTCCTACCGGAGTACTTC. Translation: CASSTPVLPEYF.